These 4 T cell receptor beta chains originate from one sample sequenced in a study of beta chain features in type 1 diabetes. TCRB transcripts that were expressed got sequenced, as all of the isolated RNA had been reverse transcribed. Clones were read by immunoSEQ multiplex PCR, and TCRdb kept only the in-frame ones, dropping some. The table records about 240,000 clones, around 26% of them present only once. Sequenced material: central memory CD4+ T cells from blood. The receptors derive from a man aged 30 to 39 in good health.

The gene calls are TRBV7-2 and TRBJ2-3; 9 bases match TRBD2. The CDR3 is 17 residues long. Germline lookup yields CDR1 SGHTA and CDR2 FQGNSA. Losses at the gene ends were 0 bases for V and 0 bases for J; bases not matched to a gene: 4. The CDR3 region is CASSLAAGGASTDTQYF. The CDR3 bases are TGTGCCAGCAGCTTAGCTGCGGGGGGGGCTAGCACAGATACGCAGTATTTT.

As concerns this clone: A much larger clone differs from this one at a single base, so this may be a read error. V usage is TRBV9 and J usage is TRBJ2-2; possibly TRBD1 or TRBD2 for D (6 bases each). Germline-derived CDR1 and CDR2 are SGDLS and YYNGEE. The germline V and J ends were trimmed by 3 bases and 0 bases, with 15 bases remaining between them. CDR3 length equals 17 residues. CDR3 nucleotide sequence: TGTGCCAGCAGCGACAAACCGGGGGCATCGAACACCGGGGAGCTGTTTTTT. Its protein is CASSDKPGASNTGELFF. Supplemented by reference TRBV9 and TRBJ2-2, the full variable domain reads DSGVTQTPKHLITATGQRVTLRCSPRSGDLSVYWYQQSLDQGLQFLIQYYNGEERAKGNILERFSAQQFPDLHSELNLSSLELGDSALYFCASSDKPGASNTGELFFGEGSRLTVL.

This clone has just a few counts. The chain recombines TRBV5-1 with TRBJ1-1; D may be TRBD1 (5 bases). V was cut by 2 bases and J by 1 base, with 9 bases left in between. Germline V gene sequence: CDR1 SGHRS, CDR2 YFSETQ. This CDR3 is 14 amino acids long. CDR3 protein: CASSFRDQNTEAFF. DNA of the CDR3: TGCGCCAGCAGCTTCCGGGACCAGAACACTGAAGCTTTCTTT.

The chain joins TRBV5-1 to TRBJ2-7; 10 bases map to TRBD1. The J segment lost 4 bases and the V segment lost 4 bases, leaving 5 bases of the junction unmatched. Germline values: CDR1 SGHRS, CDR2 YFSETQ. The CDR3 length is 14 residues. Written as DNA, the CDR3 is TGCGCCAGCAGCGGGGACAGGGGAACTTACGAGCAGTACTTC. It yields the protein CASSGDRGTYEQYF.